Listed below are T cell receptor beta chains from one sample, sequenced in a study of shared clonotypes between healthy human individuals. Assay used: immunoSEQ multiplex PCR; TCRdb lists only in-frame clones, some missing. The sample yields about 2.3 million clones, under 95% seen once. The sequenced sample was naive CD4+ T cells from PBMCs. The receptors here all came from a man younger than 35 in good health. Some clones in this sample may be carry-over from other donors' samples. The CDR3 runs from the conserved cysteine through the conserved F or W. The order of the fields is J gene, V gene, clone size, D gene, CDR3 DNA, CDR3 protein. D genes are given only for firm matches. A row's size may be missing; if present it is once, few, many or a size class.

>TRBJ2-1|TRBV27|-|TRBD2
TGTGCCAGCAGTCTCCGGGACTCCGGGGGGGGTGAGCAGTTCTTC
CASSLRDSGGGEQFF
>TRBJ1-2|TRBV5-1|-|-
TGCGCCAGCAGCTTGACCCAGGGATGGTATGGCTACACCTTC
CASSLTQGWYGYTF
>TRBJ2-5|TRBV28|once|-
TGTGCCAGCAGTGCCCAGTCGGAGACCCAGTACTTC
CASSAQSETQYF
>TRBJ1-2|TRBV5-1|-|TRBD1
TGCGCCAGCAGCGCGGGACAGGGCCTCTATGGCTACACCTTC
CASSAGQGLYGYTF
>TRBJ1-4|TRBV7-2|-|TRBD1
TGTGCCAGCAGCATCGGACAGGGGACTAATGAAAAACTGTTTTTT
CASSIGQGTNEKLFF
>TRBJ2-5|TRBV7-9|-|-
TGTGCCAGCAGCCCCTCGTCCCCCCAAGAGACCCAGTACTTC
CASSPSSPQETQYF
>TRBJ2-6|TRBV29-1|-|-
TGCAGCGTCCAGGAGTCTGGGGCCAACGTCCTGACTTTC
CSVQESGANVLTF
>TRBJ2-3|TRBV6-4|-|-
TGTGCCAGCAGCGAGGACTCCTACTCTCACACAGATACGCAGTATTTT
CASSEDSYSHTDTQYF
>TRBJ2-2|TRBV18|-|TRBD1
TGTGCCAGCCCCGGACAGGGGCTCACCGGGGAGCTGTTTTTT
CASPGQGLTGELFF
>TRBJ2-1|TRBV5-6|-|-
TGTGCCAGCAGCTTGGGGAAGGCGGAATACAATGAGCAGTTCTTC
CASSLGKAEYNEQFF
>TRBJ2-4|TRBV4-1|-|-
TGCGCCAGCAGCCAAGAATTCTACGGGTGGTTTAAGTACTTC
CASSQEFYGWFKYF
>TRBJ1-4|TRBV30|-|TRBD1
TGTGCCTGGAGTGTTGGGACGGGTTTGAACGTGTGGACAGGCCTTAATGAAAAACTGTTTTTT
CAWSVGTGLNVWTGLNEKLFF
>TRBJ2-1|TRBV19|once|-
TGTGCCAGTAGGGGAGGACCTAACTCCTACAATGAGCAGTTCTTC
CASRGGPNSYNEQFF
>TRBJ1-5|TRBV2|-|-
TGTGCCAGCAGTGATAGGGGGGCCCAGCATTTT
CASSDRGAQHF
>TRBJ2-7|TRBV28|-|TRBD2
TGTGCCAGCAGTACTAGCGGGCCCCCCTACGAGCAGTACTTC
CASSTSGPPYEQYF
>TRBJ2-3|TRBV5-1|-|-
TGCGCCAGCAGCTTGTTATCCGCCGATACGCAGTATTTT
CASSLLSADTQYF
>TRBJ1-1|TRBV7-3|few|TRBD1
TGTGCCAGCAGCGCCCGACAGGGGGGCACTGAAGCTTTCTTT
CASSARQGGTEAFF
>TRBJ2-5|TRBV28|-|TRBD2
TGTGCCAGCAGTACACTAGCGGGCCAAGAGACCCAGTACTTC
CASSTLAGQETQYF
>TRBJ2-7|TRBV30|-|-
TGTGCCTGGAGGGGGTTGGCTTACGAGCAGTACTTC
CAWRGLAYEQYF
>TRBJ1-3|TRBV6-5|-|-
TGTGCCAGCGCGCCCGGGGGCGGAAACACCATATATTTT
CASAPGGGNTIYF
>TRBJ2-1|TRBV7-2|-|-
TGTGCCAGCAGCTTAAATCTGCAGGTGGGGGCTCAGTTCTTC
CASSLNLQVGAQFF
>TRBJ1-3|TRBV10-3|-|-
TGTGCCATCAGTGAGGTGGGTTACTCTGGAAACACCATATATTTT
CAISEVGYSGNTIYF
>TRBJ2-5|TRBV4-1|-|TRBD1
TGCGCCAGCAGCCATGCCGACAGGGGGCGACAAGAGACCCAGTACTTC
CASSHADRGRQETQYF
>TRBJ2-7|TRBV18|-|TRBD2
TGTGCCAGCTCACCCCGCCTAGGGACTAGCGGGGCTAGATTCTACGAGCAGTACTTC
CASSPRLGTSGARFYEQYF
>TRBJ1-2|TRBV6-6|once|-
TGTGCCAGCAGTTACTCGGTCAGTTTCTATGGCTACACCTTC
CASSYSVSFYGYTF
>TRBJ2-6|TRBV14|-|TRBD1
TGTGCCAGCAGCCGCTGGGACAGCAGCTCTGGGGCCAACGTCCTGACTTTC
CASSRWDSSSGANVLTF
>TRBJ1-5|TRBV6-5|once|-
TGTGCCAGCAGCCAAGGGGACGAGCCCCAGCATTTT
CASSQGDEPQHF
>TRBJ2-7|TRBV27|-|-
TGTGCCAGCAGTTTATCGTTTGGCAATACCTACGAGCAGTACTTC
CASSLSFGNTYEQYF
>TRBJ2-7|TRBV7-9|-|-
TGTGCCAGCAACCTCCCCCCAGATCGATGGCAGTACTTC
CASNLPPDRWQYF
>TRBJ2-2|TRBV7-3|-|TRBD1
TGTGCCAGCAGCCCTACTAGGGACAGGAACACCGGGGAGCTGTTTTTT
CASSPTRDRNTGELFF
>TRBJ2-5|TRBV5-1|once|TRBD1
TGCGCCAGCAGCATCGGACAGGGCCAGACCCAGTACTTC
CASSIGQGQTQYF
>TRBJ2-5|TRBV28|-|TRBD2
TGTGCCAGCAGTTTCCACGGGACTAGCAGGGAGACCCAGTACTTC
CASSFHGTSRETQYF
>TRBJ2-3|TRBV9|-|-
TGTGCCAGCAGCCAGCGACTTAGCACAGATACGCAGTATTTT
CASSQRLSTDTQYF
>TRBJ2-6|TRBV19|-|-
TGTGCCAGTAGTATAGGGGCTGGAGGGGCCAACGTCCTGACTTTC
CASSIGAGGANVLTF
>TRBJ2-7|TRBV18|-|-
TGTGCCAGCTCACCTCCCGTCGGACTTTCTCACTACGAGCAGTACTTC
CASSPPVGLSHYEQYF
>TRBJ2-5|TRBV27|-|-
TGTGCCAGCCCCCGCTCCGGGGTAGGTCGAACCCAGTACTTC
CASPRSGVGRTQYF
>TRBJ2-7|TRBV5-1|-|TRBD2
TGCGCCAGCAGCTTATCCGCTGGCGGGAGAGTCTACGAGCAGTACTTC
CASSLSAGGRVYEQYF
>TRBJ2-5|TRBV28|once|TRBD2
TGTGCCAGCAGCGGAGCGGGAGTACGAGAGACCCAGTACTTC
CASSGAGVRETQYF
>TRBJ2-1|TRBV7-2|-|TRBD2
TGTGCCAGCAGCTTAGGGGTAGCGGGATCTGTAACCTTCTTC
CASSLGVAGSVTFF
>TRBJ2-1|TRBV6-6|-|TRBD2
TGTGCCAGCAGTTACGGGATAGCGGGGTCCGAGCAGTTCTTC
CASSYGIAGSEQFF
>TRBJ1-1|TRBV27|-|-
TGTGCCAGCAGTTTAACAAGATTAAACACTGAAGCTTTCTTT
CASSLTRLNTEAFF
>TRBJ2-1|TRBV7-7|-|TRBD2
TGTGCCAGCAGCTTAGTGATAGCGGGAGGTAATGAGCAGTTCTTC
CASSLVIAGGNEQFF
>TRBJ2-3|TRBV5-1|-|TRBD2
TGCGCCAGCAGCTCCCGGACTAGCGGGACTAGCACAGATACGCAGTATTTT
CASSSRTSGTSTDTQYF
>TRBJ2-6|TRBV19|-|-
TGTGCCAGCAGGGCGGGGTCTGGGGCCAACGTCCTGACTTTC
CASRAGSGANVLTF
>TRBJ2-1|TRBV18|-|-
TGTGCCAGCTCACCATACGGGAGTAATGAGCAGTTCTTC
CASSPYGSNEQFF
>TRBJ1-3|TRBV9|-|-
TGTGCCAGCAGCCCGGGCGGGTGGGACTCTGGAAACACCATATATTTT
CASSPGGWDSGNTIYF
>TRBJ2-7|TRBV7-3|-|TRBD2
TGTGCCAGCAGCCAACTGTCGCGACTAGCAATCGAGCAGTACTTC
CASSQLSRLAIEQYF
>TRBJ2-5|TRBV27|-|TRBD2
TGTGCCAGCAGCGGGGGGTCTAGGGAGACCCAGTACTTC
CASSGGSRETQYF
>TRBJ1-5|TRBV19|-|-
TGTGCCAGTAATCCTTACAGGGATTACCAGCCCCAGCATTTT
CASNPYRDYQPQHF
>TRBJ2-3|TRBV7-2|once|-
TGTGCCAGCGGACGCCGCACAGATACGCAGTATTTT
CASGRRTDTQYF
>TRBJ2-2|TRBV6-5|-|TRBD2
TGTGCCAGCCGCCCCATACGGGAGGCCGGGGAGCTGTTTTTT
CASRPIREAGELFF
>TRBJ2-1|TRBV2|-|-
TGTGCCAGCGGGGCAGGGGTCGGCTATGAGCAGTTCTTC
CASGAGVGYEQFF
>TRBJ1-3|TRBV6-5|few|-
TGTGCCAGCATGTCTGGAAACACCATATATTTT
CASMSGNTIYF
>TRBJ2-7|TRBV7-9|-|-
TGTGCCAGCAGGAAGGAGCGCGGGGGCTCAAGCTCCTACGAGCAGTACTTC
CASRKERGGSSSYEQYF
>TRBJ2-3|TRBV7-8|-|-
TGTGCCAGCAGACCCGGCGCAACAGATACGCAGTATTTT
CASRPGATDTQYF
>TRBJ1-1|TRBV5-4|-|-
TGTGCCAGCAGCTTGGGGCCCTCAGTAAGCGGGATGAACACTGAAGCTTTCTTT
CASSLGPSVSGMNTEAFF
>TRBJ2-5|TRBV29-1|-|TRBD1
TGCAGCGTCGCGACAGGGGGCTCAATCGATGGGACCCAGTACTTC
CSVATGGSIDGTQYF
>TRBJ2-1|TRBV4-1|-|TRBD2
TGCGCCAGCAGCCCCGGGCCCCTAGCGGGTCGCGGGTTCTTC
CASSPGPLAGRGFF
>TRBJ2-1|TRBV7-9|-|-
TGTGCCAGCAGCTTGGAGGGTGCAGGAGGGCAGTTCTTC
CASSLEGAGGQFF